The clone carrying this T cell receptor (beta chain) appeared once. Looked up from germline, CDR1 is SGHRS and CDR2 is YFSETQ. The CDR3 is 17 residues long. V was pared by 1 base and J by 1 base, with 17 bases between. Participants' own reports of clinical history determined their cohort assignment. The data originate from a study of blood T cell repertoires in COVID-19. The table came from immunoSEQ multiplex PCR; TCRdb's copy has only in-frame clones and leaves some out. Of under 450,000 clones in the sample, 75% to 90% were seen once. The material sequenced was PBMCs or T cells enriched from blood (not recorded which). The receptor was isolated from a woman in her forties or fifties who had recovered from COVID-19. The chain links TRBV5-1 to TRBJ1-1, with D perhaps TRBD1 (6 bases). CDR3 DNA sequence: TGCGCCAGCAGCTTGATAAGGGGGACGAAAGGGAACACTGAAGCTTTCTTT. This sequence encodes CASSLIRGTKGNTEAFF.